The 23 T cell receptor beta chains reported below all come from one sample, sequenced in a study of Graves' ophthalmopathy and Graves' hyperthyroidism. RNA transcripts provided the template for amplifying TCR beta CDR3 regions. First-round RT-PCR with HTBI primers preceded a second-round multiplex PCR. TCRdb re-called the multiplex PCR reads with MiXCR, one entry per CDR3 protein. The data contain around 1,000,000 distinct CDR3 sequences, 36% of them singletons. Sequences were obtained from peripheral blood or thyroid tissue (not recorded which). These receptors were taken from an adult man with Graves' hyperthyroidism.

This clonotype was seen at least ten times. The CDR3 coding sequence is TGTGCCATCAGTGAGAGGGACCTCTCTAGCTCACCCCTCCACTTT. Translated, it gives CAISERDLSSSPLHF. This chain uses TRBV10-3 with TRBJ1-6; weak D call: TRBD1 (5 bases). V was trimmed by 2 bases and J by 10 bases, leaving 15 bases between them. Germline V gene lookup returns CDR1 ENHRY and CDR2 SYGVKD. The CDR3 contains 15 residues.

The chain links TRBV12-3 or TRBV12-4 to TRBJ1-5, with D unclear. The V end was cut by 3 bases, the J end by 7 bases, with 13 bases between. The CDR3 totals 14 residues. The CDR3 coding sequence is TGTGCCAGCAGTTTGGGGAGAGGGTGGCAGCCCCAGCATTTT. This gives the protein CASSLGRGWQPQHF.

V and J are TRBV2 and TRBJ2-2; D may be TRBD1 (5 bases). Germline values: CDR1 SNHLY, CDR2 FYNNEI. V shed 7 bases and J shed 6 bases, with 12 bases lying between them. CDR3 length: 13 amino acids. The CDR3, as DNA: TGTGCCAGCAATCTGGGGCCGTCCGGGGAGCTGTTTTTT. Amino acids: CASNLGPSGELFF.

As concerns this clonotype: Lacking the conserved final phenylalanine or tryptophan, this CDR3 likely reflects a read error. The DNA is left out, because the CDR3 cannot be placed on it with certainty; the CDR3 is given as TCRdb lists it. V is TRBV10-3 and J is TRBJ1-1. Germline CDR1 and CDR2: ENHRY and SYGVKD. The CDR3 length is 10 residues, termini included. CDR3 sequence: CAISDRAPLS.

This clonotype was detected only a few times. The chain recombines TRBV10-3 with TRBJ1-1, with D perhaps TRBD1 (5 bases). From germline, CDR1 is ENHRY and CDR2 SYGVKD. The V end lost 7 bases, the J end lost 0 bases, and 9 bases lay between the germline ends. CDR3 size: 13 residues. CDR3 DNA sequence: TGTGCCATCAAAGTGACAGTGAACACTGAAGCTTTCTTT. Translating it yields CAIKVTVNTEAFF.

This clonotype was counted ten times or more. The V call is TRBV2, the J call TRBJ1-2; D remains ambiguous. Germline V gene sequence: CDR1 SNHLY, CDR2 FYNNEI. V dropped 0 bases and J dropped 3 bases, with 5 bases sitting between them. There are 13 residues in the CDR3. The DNA of the CDR3 is TGTGCCAGCAGTGAAGCGGATGACTATGGCTACACCTTC. This encodes CASSEADDYGYTF.

This clonotype showed up many times. The J gene is TRBJ1-3, the V gene TRBV2; D is possibly TRBD1 (6 bases). Germline CDR1 SNHLY, CDR2 FYNNEI. V was cut by 2 bases and J by 3 bases, with 14 bases left in between. This CDR3 has 16 amino acids. The CDR3 region has the DNA TGTGCCAGCAGTGAATCAGGGGCAGCATATGGAAACACCATATATTTT. It codes for CASSESGAAYGNTIYF.

The V call is TRBV10-3, the J call TRBJ1-6; possibly TRBD1 for D (5 bases). Germline CDR1 and CDR2: ENHRY and SYGVKD. This CDR3 has 15 residues. Trimming shortened V by 2 bases and J by 7 bases, and 12 bases separated the two germline ends. This chain's CDR3 is CAISERGLTNSPLHF. DNA for the CDR3: TGTGCCATCAGTGAGAGGGGTCTGACAAATTCACCCCTCCACTTT.

V and J are TRBV2 and TRBJ2-5, with 7 nucleotides matching TRBD1. CDR3 size: 14 residues. The germline CDR1 and CDR2 sequences are SNHLY and FYNNEI. V lost 3 bases to trimming and J lost 3 bases; unmatched junction nucleotides: 4. CDR3 coding DNA: TGTGCCAGCAGTGAGGGGACAGCAAAAGAGACCCAGTACTTC. This encodes CASSEGTAKETQYF.

This clonotype was seen many times. V and J are TRBV5-8 and TRBJ2-2; the match to TRBD2 covers 9 bases. Unmatched junction bases numbered 2, after V lost 4 bases and J lost 1 base. The germline V gene encodes CDR1 SGHTS and CDR2 YDEGEE. The CDR3 extends over 15 amino acids. The CDR3 sequence: CASSSSGRNTGELFF. CDR3 nucleotide sequence: TGTGCCAGCAGCAGTAGCGGGAGGAACACCGGGGAGCTGTTTTTT.

This clonotype was counted many times. The chain couples TRBV7-6 to TRBJ2-7; perhaps TRBD1 as D (5 bases). This CDR3 is built from 15 residues. Per germline, CDR1 SGHVS and CDR2 FNYEAQ. V was clipped by 0 bases and J by 6 bases, with 15 bases between them. This chain's CDR3 is CASSLAPGSQSEQYF. DNA of the CDR3: TGTGCCAGCAGCTTAGCCCCAGGGTCCCAGTCCGAGCAGTACTTC.

The chain joins TRBV12-3 or TRBV12-4 to TRBJ2-5, with TRBD1 as a possible D gene (6 bases). V was trimmed by 2 bases and J by 5 bases, leaving 9 bases between them. This CDR3 region has 13 residues. Here the CDR3 DNA reads TGTGCCAGCAGTTTAAACAGGGTCGAGACCCAGTACTTC. Translating gives CASSLNRVETQYF.

On this clonotype: The germline gene is not matched at one end of the junction; a read error may be the cause. This chain uses TRBV25-1 with TRBJ1-5, with D unresolved. The CDR3 runs 14 residues. The germline gives CDR1 MGHDK, CDR2 SYGVNS. CDR3 bases: TGTGCCTGCAGTGCCCGGCGTGGGAGCCAGCCCCAGCATTTT. Residues: CACSARRGSQPQHF.

This chain uses TRBV5-1 with TRBJ1-4; D might be TRBD1 (6 bases). This CDR3 is built from 14 residues. Per the germline V gene, CDR1 is SGHRS and CDR2 is YFSETQ. The V end lost 4 bases, the J end lost 7 bases, and 14 bases lay between the germline ends. The CDR3, as DNA: TGCGCCAGCAGCGTGGCGGGGGCAGGTGAAAAACTGTTTTTT. It specifies CASSVAGAGEKLFF.

This clonotype occurred a few times. V is TRBV11-2 and J is TRBJ1-1; possibly TRBD1 for D (6 bases). This CDR3 has 15 residues. The germline V and J ends were trimmed by 4 bases and 5 bases, with 17 bases remaining between them. CDR1 and CDR2 (germline): SGHAT, FQNNGV. The CDR3 sequence: CASSSLTGQLTEAFF. In DNA, the CDR3 is TGTGCCAGCAGCTCCTTAACTGGACAGTTAACTGAAGCTTTCTTT.

This clonotype was found many times. The J gene is TRBJ1-2, the V gene TRBV2; a weak D match, TRBD1 (6 bases). The V and J ends lost 5 bases and 12 bases respectively, with 19 bases between them. The CDR3 sequence is 13 residues long. CDR1 is SNHLY and CDR2 is FYNNEI in the germline V gene. CDR3 DNA: TGTGCCAGCAGTACTACGCCGGGGACACCCCACACCTTC. Its translation is CASSTTPGTPHTF.

The V and J genes are TRBV6-4 and TRBJ1-1, with TRBD1 identical over 10 bases. CDR3 length: 16 residues. In germline, CDR1 is MRHNA, CDR2 SNTAGT. V trimming: 4 bases; J trimming: 4 bases; junction bases outside the gene matches: 9. CDR3 sequence (DNA): TGTGCCAGCAGTGCTCAGCCGGGACAGGGGACCACTGAAGCTTTCTTT. The encoded protein is CASSAQPGQGTTEAFF.

Many counts were recorded for this clonotype. This chain connects TRBV5-1 to TRBJ1-1; 8 bases map to TRBD1. The CDR3 length is 14 residues. Germline lookup yields CDR1 SGHRS and CDR2 YFSETQ. The V gene end was trimmed by 7 bases and the J gene end by 1 base; junction bases not matched to a gene: 6. CDR3 nucleotides: TGCGCCAGCCGGACAGGGACGCCGAACACTGAAGCTTTCTTT. This sequence encodes CASRTGTPNTEAFF.

V usage is TRBV29-1 and J usage is TRBJ1-1, with D unresolved. The V and J ends lost 4 bases and 8 bases respectively, with 11 bases between them. This CDR3 has 11 residues. Germline V gene sequence: CDR1 SQVTM, CDR2 ANQGSEA. CDR3 DNA: TGCAGCGTTGTAGGAGGGATCGAAGCTTTCTTT. This translates into CSVVGGIEAFF.

In the case of this clonotype: This could be a read error, since a much larger clone is one nucleotide away. The chain employs TRBV29-1 and TRBJ2-5, with a tentative D call TRBD1 (6 bases). CDR1 and CDR2 (germline): SQVTM, ANQGSEA. CDR3 length: 15 residues. CDR3 sequence: CSVGPFPGHPEIQYF. DNA for the CDR3: TGCAGCGTTGGCCCCTTCCCGGGACATCCAGAGATCCAGTACTTC. Full variable domain (remainder filled in from reference TRBV29-1 and TRBJ2-5): SAVISQKPSRDICQRGTSLTIQCQVDSQVTMMFWYRQQPGQSLTLIATANQGSEATYESGFVIDKFPISRPNLTFSTLTVSNMSPEDSSIYLCSVGPFPGHPEIQYFGPGTRLLVL.

On this clonotype: It may be a read error: a sequence one base away is much more abundant. The J gene is TRBJ1-6, the V gene TRBV12-3 or TRBV12-4; tentatively, D is TRBD1 (6 bases). The V end was cut by 11 bases, the J end by 8 bases, with 19 bases between. The CDR3 contains 14 residues. This CDR3 is CAGTPETGYSPLHF. The CDR3, as DNA: TGTGCCGGCACCCCAGAGACAGGATATTCACCCCTCCACTTT.

This clonotype occurred many times. The chain recombines TRBV10-2 with TRBJ1-1; D gene unclear. This CDR3 is 13 amino acids long. Trimming pared 7 bases from V and 0 bases from J, leaving 9 bases between. Germline values: CDR1 WSHSY, CDR2 SAAADI. The CDR3 region has the DNA TGCGCCAGCATGGTCGGACTGAACACTGAAGCTTTCTTT. Amino acids: CASMVGLNTEAFF.

V gene TRBV6-4 combines with J gene TRBJ1-5; D is undetermined. Trimming removed 5 bases at V and 8 bases at J, with 7 bases between. The V gene's germline CDR1 is MRHNA and CDR2 SNTAGT. CDR3 length equals 11 residues. CDR3 sequence: CASSPGEPQHF. CDR3 DNA sequence: TGTGCCAGCAGTCCAGGAGAGCCCCAGCATTTT.